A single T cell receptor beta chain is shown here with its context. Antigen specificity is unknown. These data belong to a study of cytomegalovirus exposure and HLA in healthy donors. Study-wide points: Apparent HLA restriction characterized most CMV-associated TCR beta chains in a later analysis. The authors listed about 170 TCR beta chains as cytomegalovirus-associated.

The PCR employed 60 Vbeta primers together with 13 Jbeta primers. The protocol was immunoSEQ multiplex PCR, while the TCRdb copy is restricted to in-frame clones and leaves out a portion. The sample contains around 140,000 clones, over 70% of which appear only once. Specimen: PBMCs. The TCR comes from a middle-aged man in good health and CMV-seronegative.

CDR3 residues: CASSLDGQPRWEQYF. The CDR3 coding sequence is TGCGCCAGCAGCTTGGACGGACAGCCTCGGTGGGAGCAGTACTTC. The gene calls are TRBV5-1 and TRBJ2-5; D is perhaps TRBD1 (6 bases). The CDR3 contains 15 residues. V shed 0 bases and J shed 11 bases, with 20 bases lying between them. Germline V gives CDR1 SGHRS, CDR2 YFSETQ.